The clone carrying this T cell receptor (beta chain) appeared a single time. The target antigen is unknown. Sequencing was performed with immunoSEQ multiplex PCR; in TCRdb, only in-frame clones are kept and a portion is missing. The repertoire includes around 53,000 clones, approximately 80% of them detected once, and around 6.7% sits in the top ten. This entry belongs to a study of a mutant IDH1 vaccine in newly diagnosed glioma. Study-level background: Most patients had received both radiotherapy and temozolomide, the prior options being radiotherapy, temozolomide, or both.

Time point denoted: week 35, safety follow-up. In every dose of vaccine, 300 ug of mutant IDH1 20-mer peptide was given alongside topical imiquimod. The donors' diagnosis was new WHO grade 3 or 4 astrocytoma that was IDH1-mutant and ATRX-lost. Trimming took off 0 bases at V and 4 bases at J, with 11 bases between the two ends. The CDR3 is 15 residues long. Germline V gives CDR1 SGDLS, CDR2 YYNGEE. Sequencing used PBMCs, obtained from a glioma patient whose treatment included an IDH1 peptide vaccine. The V call is TRBV9, the J call TRBJ2-1; TRBD1 or TRBD2 may be the D gene (5 bases each). This TCR was sampled from a middle-aged man with glioma. CDR3 nucleotide sequence: TGTGCCAGCAGCGTAGATGGGACGGTTTACAATGAGCAGTTCTTC. Encoded protein: CASSVDGTVYNEQFF.